The 25 T cell receptor beta chains listed next were all sequenced from one sample in a study of radiotherapy plus CTLA-4 blockade in lung cancer. Data came from immunoSEQ multiplex PCR; TCRdb stores just in-frame clones and leaves some out. The table shows roughly 45,000 clones, with about 70% occurring only once. The sample here was peripheral blood, taken from a patient treated with radiotherapy plus ipilimumab. The receptors shown here come from a human donor with non-small cell lung cancer who had a partial response to radiotherapy plus ipilimumab.

The J gene is TRBJ1-6, the V gene TRBV30, with D uncertain. This CDR3 spans 13 amino acids. V lost 3 bases, J lost 0 bases, and 3 bases lay in between. The germline V gene encodes CDR1 GTSNPN and CDR2 SVGIG (reference sequence). As DNA, the CDR3 is TGTGCCTGGAGCAGCTCCTATAATTCACCCCTCCACTTT. Its translation: CAWSSSYNSPLHF. The full variable domain, with the rest looked up from reference TRBV30 and TRBJ1-6, is SQTIHQWPATLVQPVGSPLSLECTVEGTSNPNLYWYRQAAGRGLQLLFYSVGIGQISSEVPQNLSASRPQDRQFILSSKKLLLSDSGFYLCAWSSSYNSPLHFGNGTRLTVT.

The chain recombines TRBV18 with TRBJ1-4, with 9 positions matching TRBD1. V lost 2 bases and J lost 6; bases outside the gene matches: 4. Germline lookup yields CDR1 KGHSH and CDR2 LQKENI. This CDR3 has 15 amino acids. The DNA for the CDR3 is TGTGCCAGCTCACCATCTAACAGGGGGCATGAAAAACTGTTTTTT. Translating gives CASSPSNRGHEKLFF.

This clone was counted only a few times. This chain links TRBV5-1 with TRBJ2-1; 16 bases fit TRBD2. The germline gives CDR1 SGHRS, CDR2 YFSETQ. V lost 4 bases, J lost 10 bases, and 8 bases stayed unmatched. The CDR3 is 16 residues long. As DNA, the CDR3 is TGCGCCAGCAGCCTATGGGGACTAGCGGGGGGGCGCGAGCAGTTCTTC. This translates into CASSLWGLAGGREQFF.

In this sample, this clone turned up many times. The rearrangement links TRBV27 to TRBJ2-2, with D tentatively TRBD2 (6 bases). CDR1 and CDR2 (germline): MNHEY, SMNVEV (reference sequence). Trimming took off 2 bases at V and 1 base at J, with 8 bases between the two ends. This CDR3 region has 15 residues. The CDR3, as DNA: TGTGCCAGCAGTTTAAGTAGCGGGAACACCGGGGAGCTGTTTTTT. Its translation is CASSLSSGNTGELFF.

This clone occurred a few times. The chain recombines TRBV18 with TRBJ2-1; 8 bases agree with TRBD1. CDR3 length: 13 residues. The V segment lost 3 bases and the J segment 5 bases; nucleotides outside the gene matches: 0. Germline-derived CDR1 and CDR2 are KGHSH and LQKENI. The CDR3 protein is CASSPGQDNEQFF. For the CDR3, the DNA is TGTGCCAGCTCACCGGGACAGGACAATGAGCAGTTCTTC.

The V gene is TRBV18, the J gene TRBJ1-2; 8 bases fit TRBD1. V was pared by 8 bases and J by 4 bases, with 3 bases of the junction left unmatched. The CDR3 extends over 12 amino acids. CDR1 is KGHSH, CDR2 LQKENI, per germline. CDR3 nucleotides: TGTGCCAGCGGACAGGGATCCTATGGCTACACCTTC. This sequence encodes CASGQGSYGYTF.

The V gene is TRBV7-2, the J gene TRBJ1-2; D perhaps matches TRBD1 (6 bases). CDR1 SGHTA and CDR2 FQGNSA come from the germline V gene. The CDR3 has 13 amino acids. Trimming removed 5 bases at V and 4 bases at J, with 11 bases between. CDR3 in amino acids: CASSRDRTYGYTF. CDR3 DNA sequence: TGTGCCAGCAGCCGTGACAGGACCTATGGCTACACCTTC.

The J gene is TRBJ2-2, the V gene TRBV7-2; 7 bases line up with TRBD1. The J segment lost 7 bases and the V segment lost 7 bases, leaving 3 bases of the junction unmatched. From germline, CDR1 is SGHTA and CDR2 FQGNSA. The CDR3 has 12 amino acids. The CDR3 spells CASNRDSGELFF. DNA of the CDR3: TGTGCCAGCAATAGGGACAGCGGGGAGCTGTTTTTT.

V usage is TRBV6-5 and J usage is TRBJ1-1, with D tentatively TRBD1 (5 bases). The CDR3 length is 16 residues. Germline V gene sequence: CDR1 MNHEY, CDR2 SVGAGI. Trimming took off 4 bases at V and 0 bases at J, with 15 bases between the two ends. For the CDR3, the DNA is TGTGCCAGCAGTTGGGGCAGGGAGGGCATGAACACTGAAGCTTTCTTT. Amino acids: CASSWGREGMNTEAFF.

The rearrangement links TRBV25-1 to TRBJ1-1; 9 nucleotides agree with TRBD1. J was trimmed by 6 bases and V by 1 base; bases with no gene match: 12. Germline V CDR1 and CDR2: MGHDK, SYGVNS. This CDR3 is built from 17 residues. The CDR3 is CASSEWGTGRNRAEAFF. DNA of the CDR3: TGTGCCAGCAGTGAATGGGGGACAGGGAGGAATAGAGCTGAAGCTTTCTTT.

V and J are TRBV6-5 and TRBJ2-5; D gene ambiguous. Trimming removed 0 bases at V and 8 bases at J, with 4 bases between. The CDR3 sequence is 11 residues long. Germline V CDR1 and CDR2: MNHEY, SVGAGI. The CDR3 loop is CASSYSRTQYF. As DNA, the CDR3 is TGTGCCAGCAGTTACTCGAGAACCCAGTACTTC.

This chain connects TRBV5-6 to TRBJ2-5; 11 nucleotides line up with TRBD2. The CDR3 contains 16 residues. Germline V gene sequence: CDR1 SGHDT, CDR2 YYEEEE. Unmatched junction bases numbered 4, after V lost 3 bases and J lost 0 bases. The CDR3 loop is CASSSQGLADQETQYF. Here the CDR3 DNA reads TGTGCCAGCAGCTCCCAGGGACTAGCGGACCAAGAGACCCAGTACTTC.

The rearrangement links TRBV7-9 to TRBJ2-1; D is possibly TRBD2 (5 bases). With 11 bases removed from V and 5 bases from J, the gap between germline ends came to 13 bases. CDR3 length: 12 amino acids. Germline lookup yields CDR1 SEHNR and CDR2 FQNEAQ (reference sequence). The CDR3 nucleotides are TGTGCCGGAGGCACAGACCACAATGAGCAGTTCTTC. Translation gives CAGGTDHNEQFF. Variable domain in full (rest from reference TRBV7-9 and TRBJ2-1): DTGVSQNPRHKITKRGQNVTFRCDPISEHNRLYWYRQTLGQGPEFLTYFQNEAQLEKSRLLSDRFSAERPKGSFSTLEIQRTEQGDSAMYLCAGGTDHNEQFFGPGTRLTVL.

The chain links TRBV9 to TRBJ2-3; 8 nucleotides agree with TRBD2. Germline CDR1 and CDR2: SGDLS and YYNGEE. The J segment lost 6 bases and the V segment lost 4 bases, leaving 7 bases of the junction unmatched. The CDR3 loop spans 14 amino acids. The CDR3 loop is CASSPPGGGDTQYF. The CDR3 DNA follows: TGTGCCAGCAGCCCTCCGGGAGGGGGGGATACGCAGTATTTT. Filled out from reference TRBV9 and TRBJ2-3, the complete variable domain reads DSGVTQTPKHLITATGQRVTLRCSPRSGDLSVYWYQQSLDQGLQFLIQYYNGEERAKGNILERFSAQQFPDLHSELNLSSLELGDSALYFCASSPPGGGDTQYFGPGTRLTVL.

The gene calls are TRBV29-1 and TRBJ2-3; 11 bases fit TRBD2. Germline CDR1 SQVTM, CDR2 ANQGSEA. V gave up 7 bases and J gave up 4 bases; unmatched junction bases: 4. This CDR3 has 13 residues. DNA for the CDR3: TGCAGCGCAACACTAGCGGGAGCAGATACGCAGTATTTT. Translating gives CSATLAGADTQYF.

The J gene is TRBJ2-1, the V gene TRBV10-2; 9 nucleotides agree with TRBD2. Unmatched junction bases numbered 9, after V lost 3 bases and J lost 6 bases. CDR3 length: 16 residues. The germline CDR1 and CDR2 sequences are WSHSY and SAAADI. DNA for the CDR3: TGCGCCAGCAGTGACCCTAGCGGGAAAGAGGCCAATGAGCAGTTCTTC. Translating it yields CASSDPSGKEANEQFF.

The rearrangement joins TRBV27 to TRBJ1-5, with D hard to call. Trimming removed 6 bases at V and 2 bases at J, with 11 bases between. Germline-derived CDR1 and CDR2 are MNHEY and SMNVEV (reference sequence). CDR3 length: 14 residues. The CDR3 is CASSSYSGNQPQHF. The CDR3 DNA follows: TGTGCCAGCAGCTCCTACTCTGGCAATCAGCCCCAGCATTTT.

This rearrangement joins TRBV5-1 to TRBJ1-5, with 10 bases identical to TRBD1. The CDR3 runs to 20 residues. In germline, CDR1 is SGHRS, CDR2 YFSETQ. V shed 0 bases and J 0 bases; nucleotides not matched to a gene: 12. The CDR3 sequence is CASSLVGDPGQGNSNQPQHF. CDR3 DNA sequence: TGCGCCAGCAGCTTGGTAGGCGACCCGGGACAGGGGAATAGCAATCAGCCCCAGCATTTT.

This rearrangement joins TRBV29-1 to TRBJ2-1; 7 nucleotides line up with TRBD2. The CDR3 contains 14 residues. Germline V gene data show CDR1 as SQVTM and CDR2 as ANQGSEA. J gave up 5 bases and V 7 bases, and 11 bases lay outside the gene matches. CDR3 region: CSAPAGLADNEQFF. CDR3 DNA: TGCAGCGCCCCCGCAGGGCTAGCGGACAATGAGCAGTTCTTC.

J is TRBJ2-5 and V is TRBV4-1, with 16 bases lining up with TRBD2. Germline CDR1 is MGHRA and CDR2 is YSYEKL. The CDR3 has 19 amino acids. The ends lost 3 bases at V and 4 bases at J; junction bases unmatched: 11. In DNA form, the CDR3 reads TGCGCCAGCAGCCAGCCCGCCGGGACTAGCGGGAGGGAAGGAGAGACCCAGTACTTC. Encoded protein: CASSQPAGTSGREGETQYF.

The rearrangement uses TRBV6-5 and TRBJ2-1; TRBD2 matches 8 bases. The V segment lost 6 bases and the J segment 2 bases; nucleotides outside the gene matches: 6. CDR1 and CDR2 from the germline V gene are MNHEY and SVGAGI. The CDR3 sequence is 15 residues long. CDR3 region: CASSSPGLAYNEQFF. The CDR3 DNA sequence: TGTGCCAGCAGCTCTCCGGGACTAGCCTACAATGAGCAGTTCTTC.

The chain is built from TRBV12-5 and TRBJ2-1, with 8 bases aligning to TRBD2. The junction had 13 bases not matched to a gene; V was cut back by 6 bases and J by 9 bases. CDR1 is LGHNT, CDR2 FRNRAP, per germline. CDR3 size: 15 residues. This chain's CDR3 is CASGLGGGPRGEQFF. The CDR3 DNA sequence: TGTGCTAGTGGCCTCGGGGGGGGCCCACGGGGTGAGCAGTTCTTC.

The chain employs TRBV30 and TRBJ1-3; D is uncertain. V was shortened by 4 bases and J by 2 bases, with 15 bases between the two germline ends. The germline gives CDR1 GTSNPN, CDR2 SVGIG (reference sequence). This CDR3 region has 15 residues. Here the CDR3 reads CAWKSNRTPGNTIYF. For the CDR3, the DNA is TGTGCCTGGAAGTCAAACCGGACTCCTGGAAACACCATATATTTT. Full variable domain (outside the CDR3, taken from reference TRBV30 and TRBJ1-3): SQTIHQWPATLVQPVGSPLSLECTVEGTSNPNLYWYRQAAGRGLQLLFYSVGIGQISSEVPQNLSASRPQDRQFILSSKKLLLSDSGFYLCAWKSNRTPGNTIYFGEGSWLTVV.

This chain joins TRBV19 and TRBJ2-2; the match to TRBD1 covers 10 bases. The ends lost 5 bases at V and 7 bases at J; junction bases unmatched: 10. This CDR3 region has 16 residues. CDR1 and CDR2 (germline): LNHDA, SQIVND (reference sequence). CDR3 sequence reads: CASSHLPGQGLGELFF. As DNA, the CDR3 is TGTGCCAGTAGTCATCTTCCGGGACAGGGGCTCGGGGAGCTGTTTTTT.

V and J are TRBV11-2 and TRBJ2-3; 8 bases are shared with TRBD2. Germline V gives CDR1 SGHAT, CDR2 FQNNGV. The CDR3 runs to 14 residues. After removal of 5 bases from V and 3 bases from J, the junction contained 4 bases not matched to a gene. This CDR3 is CASSLSGITDTQYF. CDR3 sequence (DNA): TGTGCCAGCAGCCTTAGCGGGATTACAGATACGCAGTATTTT.